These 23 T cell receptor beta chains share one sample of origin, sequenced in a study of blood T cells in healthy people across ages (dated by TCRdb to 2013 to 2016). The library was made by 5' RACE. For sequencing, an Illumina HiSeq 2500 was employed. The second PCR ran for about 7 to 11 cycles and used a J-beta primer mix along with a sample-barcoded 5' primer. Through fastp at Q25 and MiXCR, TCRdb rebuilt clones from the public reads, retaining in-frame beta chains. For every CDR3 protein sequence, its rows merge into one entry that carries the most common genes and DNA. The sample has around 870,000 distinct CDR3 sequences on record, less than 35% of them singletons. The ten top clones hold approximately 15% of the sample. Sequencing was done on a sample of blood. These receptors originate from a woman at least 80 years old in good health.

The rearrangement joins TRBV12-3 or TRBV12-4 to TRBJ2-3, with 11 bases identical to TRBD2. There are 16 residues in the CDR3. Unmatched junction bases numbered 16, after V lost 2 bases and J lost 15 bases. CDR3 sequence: CASSLRIAGGPDVQYF. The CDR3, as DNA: TGTGCCAGCAGTTTACGTATAGCGGGGGGGCCAGATGTGCAATATTTT.

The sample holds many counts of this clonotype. The CDR3 is CSARPLAGASQETQYF. The CDR3 DNA follows: TGCAGTGCTAGACCACTAGCGGGGGCCTCCCAAGAGACCCAGTACTTC. The chain couples TRBV20-1 to TRBJ2-5; the match to TRBD2 covers 11 bases. Unmatched junction bases numbered 6, after V lost 2 bases and J lost 1 base. Germline CDR1 and CDR2: DFQATT and SNEGSKA (reference sequence). The CDR3 is made up of 16 amino acids.

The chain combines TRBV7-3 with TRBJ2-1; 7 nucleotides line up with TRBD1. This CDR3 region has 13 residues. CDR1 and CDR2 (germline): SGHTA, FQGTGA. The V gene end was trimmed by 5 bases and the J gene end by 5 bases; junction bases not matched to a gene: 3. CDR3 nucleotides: TGTGCCAGCAGCGTGACAGGGAACAATGAGCAGTTCTTC. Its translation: CASSVTGNNEQFF.

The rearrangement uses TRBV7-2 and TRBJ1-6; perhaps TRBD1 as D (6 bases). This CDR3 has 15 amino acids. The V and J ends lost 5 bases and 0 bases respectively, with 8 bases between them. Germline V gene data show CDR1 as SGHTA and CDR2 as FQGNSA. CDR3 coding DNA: TGTGCCAGCAGCGTACAGGGCTCCTATAATTCACCCCTCCACTTT. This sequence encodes CASSVQGSYNSPLHF.

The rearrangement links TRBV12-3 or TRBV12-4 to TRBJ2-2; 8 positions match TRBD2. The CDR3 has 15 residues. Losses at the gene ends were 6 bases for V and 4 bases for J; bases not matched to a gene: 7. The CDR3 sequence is CASRLGGGSTGELFF. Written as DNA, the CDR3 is TGTGCCAGCAGACTCGGGGGGGGTAGCACCGGGGAGCTGTTTTTT.

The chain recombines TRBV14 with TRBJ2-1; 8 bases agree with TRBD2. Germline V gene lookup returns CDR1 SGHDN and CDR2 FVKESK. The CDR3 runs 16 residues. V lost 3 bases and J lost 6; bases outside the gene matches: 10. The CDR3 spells CASSQTPGLGSNEQFF. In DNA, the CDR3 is TGTGCCAGCAGCCAGACCCCGGGACTAGGGTCCAATGAGCAGTTCTTC.

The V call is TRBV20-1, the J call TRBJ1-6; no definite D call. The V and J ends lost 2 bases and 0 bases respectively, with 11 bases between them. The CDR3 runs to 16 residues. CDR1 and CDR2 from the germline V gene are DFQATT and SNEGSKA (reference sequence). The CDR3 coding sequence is TGCAGTGCTAGAAAAATAGCAAGCTCCTATAATTCACCCCTCCACTTT. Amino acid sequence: CSARKIASSYNSPLHF.

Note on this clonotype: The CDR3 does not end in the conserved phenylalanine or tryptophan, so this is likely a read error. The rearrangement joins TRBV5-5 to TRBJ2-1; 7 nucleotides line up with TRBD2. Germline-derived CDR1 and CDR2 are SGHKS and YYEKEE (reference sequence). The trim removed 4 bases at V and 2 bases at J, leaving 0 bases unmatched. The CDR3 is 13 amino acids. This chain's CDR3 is CASSGGAYNEQFL. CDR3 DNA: TGTGCCAGCAGCGGGGGGGCCTACAATGAGCAGTTCCTC.

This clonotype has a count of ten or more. Here the CDR3 DNA reads TGTGCCAGCAGGGAGGGACAGGGGCCGTACTATGGCTACACCTTC. Protein product: CASREGQGPYYGYTF. V usage is TRBV6-5 and J usage is TRBJ1-2, with 10 nucleotides matching TRBD1. CDR3 length equals 15 residues. Looked up from germline, CDR1 is MNHEY and CDR2 is SVGAGI. The ends lost 6 bases at V and 3 bases at J; junction bases unmatched: 7.

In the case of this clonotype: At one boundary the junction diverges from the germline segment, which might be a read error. In nucleotides, the CDR3 is TGTGCCGGCGAGGACGGGGGACCCACAGATGCGCAGTATTTT. Translating gives CAGEDGGPTDAQYF. The chain links TRBV30 to TRBJ2-3; D might be TRBD2 (6 bases). The CDR3 consists of 14 residues. Germline CDR1 GTSNPN, CDR2 SVGIG (reference sequence).

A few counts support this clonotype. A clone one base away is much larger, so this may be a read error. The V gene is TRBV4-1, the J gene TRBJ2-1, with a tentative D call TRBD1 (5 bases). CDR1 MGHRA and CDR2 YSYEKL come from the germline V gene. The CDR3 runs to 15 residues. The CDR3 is CVSSHIPGPEYEQFF. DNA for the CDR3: TGCGTCAGCAGCCACATCCCAGGGCCGGAATACGAGCAGTTCTTC.

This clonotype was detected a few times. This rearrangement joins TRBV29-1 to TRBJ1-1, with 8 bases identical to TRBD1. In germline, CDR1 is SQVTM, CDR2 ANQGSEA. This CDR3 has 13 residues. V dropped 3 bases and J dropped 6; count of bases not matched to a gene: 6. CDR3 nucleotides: TGCAGCGTTGATGGACAGGGCCTCGCTGAAGCTTTCTTT. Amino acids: CSVDGQGLAEAFF.

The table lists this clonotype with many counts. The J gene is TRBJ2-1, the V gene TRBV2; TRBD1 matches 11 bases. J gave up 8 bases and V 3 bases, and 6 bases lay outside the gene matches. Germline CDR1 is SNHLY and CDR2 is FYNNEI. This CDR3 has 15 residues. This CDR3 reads CASSDSRTGGHEQFF. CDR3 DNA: TGTGCCAGCAGTGATTCCCGGACAGGGGGCCATGAGCAGTTCTTC.

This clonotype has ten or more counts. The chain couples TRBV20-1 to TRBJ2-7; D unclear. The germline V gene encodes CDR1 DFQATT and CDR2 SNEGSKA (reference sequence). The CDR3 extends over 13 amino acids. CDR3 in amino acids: CRARAALSYEQYF. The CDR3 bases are TGCAGGGCTCGGGCGGCCCTCTCCTACGAGCAGTACTTC.

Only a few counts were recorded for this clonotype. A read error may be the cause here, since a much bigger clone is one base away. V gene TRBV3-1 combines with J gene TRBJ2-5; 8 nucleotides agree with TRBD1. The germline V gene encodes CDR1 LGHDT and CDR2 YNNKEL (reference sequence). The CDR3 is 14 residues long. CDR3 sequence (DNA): TGTGCCAGCGGCCACACCGGGACAGGAGAGACCCAGTACTTC. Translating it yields CASGHTGTGETQYF.

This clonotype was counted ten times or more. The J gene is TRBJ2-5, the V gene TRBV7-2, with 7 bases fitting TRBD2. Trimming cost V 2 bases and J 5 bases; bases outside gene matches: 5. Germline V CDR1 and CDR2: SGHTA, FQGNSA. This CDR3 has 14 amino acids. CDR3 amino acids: CASSLFGGRETQYF. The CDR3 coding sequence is TGTGCCAGCAGCTTATTCGGGGGGAGGGAGACCCAGTACTTC.

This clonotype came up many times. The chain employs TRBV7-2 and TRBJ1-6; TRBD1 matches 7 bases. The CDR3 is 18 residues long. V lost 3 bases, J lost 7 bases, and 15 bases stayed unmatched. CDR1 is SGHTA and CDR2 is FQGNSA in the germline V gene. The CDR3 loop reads CASSLGTGARSPNSPLHF. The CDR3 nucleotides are TGTGCCAGCAGCTTGGGAACAGGGGCACGGTCACCCAATTCACCCCTCCACTTT.

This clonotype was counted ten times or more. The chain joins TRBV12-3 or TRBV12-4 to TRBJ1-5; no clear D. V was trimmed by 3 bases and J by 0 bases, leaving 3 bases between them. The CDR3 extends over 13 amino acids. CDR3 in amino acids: CASSLHSNQPQHF. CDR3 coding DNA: TGTGCCAGCAGTTTGCATAGCAATCAGCCCCAGCATTTT.

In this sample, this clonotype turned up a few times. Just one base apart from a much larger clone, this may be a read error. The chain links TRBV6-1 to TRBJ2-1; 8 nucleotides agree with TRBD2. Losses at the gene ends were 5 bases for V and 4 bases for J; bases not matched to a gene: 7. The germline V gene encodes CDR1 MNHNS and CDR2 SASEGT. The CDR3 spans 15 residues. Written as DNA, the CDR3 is TGTGCCAGCAGTTTCCCAGCGGGGGAGTACAATGAGCAGTTCTTC. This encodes CASSFPAGEYNEQFF.

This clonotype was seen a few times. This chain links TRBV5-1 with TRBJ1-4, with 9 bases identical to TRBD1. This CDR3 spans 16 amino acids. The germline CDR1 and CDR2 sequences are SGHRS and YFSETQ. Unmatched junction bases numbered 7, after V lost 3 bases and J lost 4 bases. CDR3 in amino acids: CASSSTGGVGNEKLFF. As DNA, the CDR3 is TGCGCCAGCAGCTCCACAGGGGGCGTAGGTAATGAAAAACTGTTTTTT.

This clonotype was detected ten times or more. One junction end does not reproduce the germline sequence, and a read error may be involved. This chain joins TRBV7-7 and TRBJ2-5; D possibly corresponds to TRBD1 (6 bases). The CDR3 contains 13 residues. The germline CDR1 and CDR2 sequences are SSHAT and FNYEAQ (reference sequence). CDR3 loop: CASSLGGFETQYF. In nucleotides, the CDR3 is TGTGCTAGCAGCTTAGGGGGTTTCGAGACCCAGTACTTC.

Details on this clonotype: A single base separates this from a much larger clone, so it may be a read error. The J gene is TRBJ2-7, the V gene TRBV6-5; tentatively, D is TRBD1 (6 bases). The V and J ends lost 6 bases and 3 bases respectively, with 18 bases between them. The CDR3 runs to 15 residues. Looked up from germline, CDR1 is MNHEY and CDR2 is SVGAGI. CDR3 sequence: CASSRSDRTHYEQYF. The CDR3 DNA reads TGTGCCAGCAGCCGCTCTGACAGGACCCACTACGAGCAGTACTTC.

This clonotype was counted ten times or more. CDR3: CASSRAEGQNIQYF. As DNA, the CDR3 is TGTGCCAGCAGCAGGGCGGAAGGGCAAAACATTCAGTACTTC. The chain has TRBV7-9 and TRBJ2-4; D unclear. V lost 5 bases and J 5 bases, leaving 13 bases between the germline ends. From germline, CDR1 is SEHNR and CDR2 FQNEAQ (reference sequence). CDR3 size: 14 residues.